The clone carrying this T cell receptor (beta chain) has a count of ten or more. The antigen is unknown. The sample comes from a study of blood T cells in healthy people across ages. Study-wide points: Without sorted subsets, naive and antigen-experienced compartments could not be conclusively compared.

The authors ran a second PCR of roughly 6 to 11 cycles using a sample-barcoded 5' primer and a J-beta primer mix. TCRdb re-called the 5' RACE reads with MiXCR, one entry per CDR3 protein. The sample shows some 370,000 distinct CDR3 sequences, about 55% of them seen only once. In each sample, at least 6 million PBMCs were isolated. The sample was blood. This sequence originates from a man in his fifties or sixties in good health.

The CDR3 nucleotides read TGCAGCGCTACCTGGGGCTACGAGCAGTACTTC. This codes for CSATWGYEQYF. This chain connects TRBV29-1 to TRBJ2-7; D gene unclear. The CDR3 is made up of 11 amino acids. V lost 7 bases to trimming and J lost 3 bases, with 10 bases between them. In germline, CDR1 is SQVTM, CDR2 ANQGSEA.